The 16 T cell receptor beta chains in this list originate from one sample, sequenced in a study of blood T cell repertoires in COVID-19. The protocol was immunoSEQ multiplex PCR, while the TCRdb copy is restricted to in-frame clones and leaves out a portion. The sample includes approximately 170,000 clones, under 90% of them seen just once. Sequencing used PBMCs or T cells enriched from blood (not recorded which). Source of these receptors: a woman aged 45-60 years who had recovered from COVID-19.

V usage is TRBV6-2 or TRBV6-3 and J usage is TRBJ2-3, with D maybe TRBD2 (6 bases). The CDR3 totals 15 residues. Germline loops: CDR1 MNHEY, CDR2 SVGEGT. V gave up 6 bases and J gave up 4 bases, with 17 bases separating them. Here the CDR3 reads CASSQQGSGADTQYF. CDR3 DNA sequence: TGTGCCAGCAGCCAACAAGGTTCGGGGGCAGATACGCAGTATTTT.

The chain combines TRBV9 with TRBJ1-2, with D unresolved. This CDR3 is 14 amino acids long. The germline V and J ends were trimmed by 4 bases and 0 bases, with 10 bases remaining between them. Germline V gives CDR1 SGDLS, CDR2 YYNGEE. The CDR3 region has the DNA TGTGCCAGCAGCCCAGGCCAACCTAACTATGGCTACACCTTC. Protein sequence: CASSPGQPNYGYTF.

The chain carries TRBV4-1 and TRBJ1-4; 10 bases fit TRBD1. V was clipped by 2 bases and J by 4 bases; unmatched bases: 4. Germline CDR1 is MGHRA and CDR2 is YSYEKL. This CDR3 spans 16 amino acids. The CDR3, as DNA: TGCGCCAGCAGCCAAAAAAGGACAGGGGGTAATGAAAAACTGTTTTTT. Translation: CASSQKRTGGNEKLFF.

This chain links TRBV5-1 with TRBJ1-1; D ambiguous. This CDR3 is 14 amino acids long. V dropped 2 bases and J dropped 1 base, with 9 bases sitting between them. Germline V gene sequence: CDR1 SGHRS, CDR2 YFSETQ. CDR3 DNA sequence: TGCGCCAGCAGCTTTATGGGAGGGAACACTGAAGCTTTCTTT. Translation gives CASSFMGGNTEAFF. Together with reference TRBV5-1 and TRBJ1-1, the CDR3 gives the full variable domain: KAGVTQTPRYLIKTRGQQVTLSCSPISGHRSVSWYQQTPGQGLQFLFEYFSETQRNKGNFPGRFSGRQFSNSRSEMNVSTLELGDSALYLCASSFMGGNTEAFFGQGTRLTVV.

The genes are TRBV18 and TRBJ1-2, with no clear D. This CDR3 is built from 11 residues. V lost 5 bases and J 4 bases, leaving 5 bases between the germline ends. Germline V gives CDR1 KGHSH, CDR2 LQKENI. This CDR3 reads CASSSGYGYTF. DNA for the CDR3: TGTGCCAGCTCATCGGGCTATGGCTACACCTTC.

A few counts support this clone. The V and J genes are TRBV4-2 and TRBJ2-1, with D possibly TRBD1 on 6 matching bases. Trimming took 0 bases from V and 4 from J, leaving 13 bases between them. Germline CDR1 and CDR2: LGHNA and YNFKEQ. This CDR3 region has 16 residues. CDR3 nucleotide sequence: TGTGCCAGCAGCCAAGATACAGGGACCCTTTACAATGAGCAGTTCTTC. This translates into CASSQDTGTLYNEQFF.

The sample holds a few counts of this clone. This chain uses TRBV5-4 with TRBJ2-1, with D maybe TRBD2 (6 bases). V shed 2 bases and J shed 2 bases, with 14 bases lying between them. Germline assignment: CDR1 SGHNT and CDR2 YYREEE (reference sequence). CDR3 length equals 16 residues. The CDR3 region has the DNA TGTGCCAGCAGCTTCCTTAGCGGATTTACCTACAATGAGCAGTTCTTC. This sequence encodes CASSFLSGFTYNEQFF.

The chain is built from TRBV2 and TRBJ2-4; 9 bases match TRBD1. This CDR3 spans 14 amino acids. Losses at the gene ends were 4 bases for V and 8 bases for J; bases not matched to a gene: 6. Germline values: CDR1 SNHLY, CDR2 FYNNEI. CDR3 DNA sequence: TGTGCCAGCAGTGCACAGGGGGCGCAGGACATTCAGTACTTC. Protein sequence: CASSAQGAQDIQYF.

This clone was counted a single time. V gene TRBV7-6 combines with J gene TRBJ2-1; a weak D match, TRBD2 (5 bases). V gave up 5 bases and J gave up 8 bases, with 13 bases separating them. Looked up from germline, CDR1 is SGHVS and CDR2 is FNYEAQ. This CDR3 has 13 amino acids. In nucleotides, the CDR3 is TGTGCCAGCAGCGACAATTACGGGGATGAGCAGTTCTTC. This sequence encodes CASSDNYGDEQFF.

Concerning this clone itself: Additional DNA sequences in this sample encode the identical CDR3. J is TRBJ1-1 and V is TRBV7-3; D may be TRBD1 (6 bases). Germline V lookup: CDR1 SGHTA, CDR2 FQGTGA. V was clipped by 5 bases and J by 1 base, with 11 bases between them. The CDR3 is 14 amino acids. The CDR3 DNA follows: TGTGCCAGCAGCGTACAGGGTGGGAACACTGAAGCTTTCTTT. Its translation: CASSVQGGNTEAFF.

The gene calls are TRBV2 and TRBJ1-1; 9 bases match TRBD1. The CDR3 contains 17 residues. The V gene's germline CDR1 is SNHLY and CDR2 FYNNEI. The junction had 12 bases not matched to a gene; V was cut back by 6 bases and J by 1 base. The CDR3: CASRRDRELIKNTEAFF. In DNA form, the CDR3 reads TGTGCCAGCAGGAGGGACAGGGAATTAATAAAGAACACTGAAGCTTTCTTT. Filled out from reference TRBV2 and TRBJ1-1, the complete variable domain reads EPEVTQTPSHQVTQMGQEVILRCVPISNHLYFYWYRQILGQKVEFLVSFYNNEISEKSEIFDDQFSVERPDGSNFTLKIRSTKLEDSAMYFCASRRDRELIKNTEAFFGQGTRLTVV.

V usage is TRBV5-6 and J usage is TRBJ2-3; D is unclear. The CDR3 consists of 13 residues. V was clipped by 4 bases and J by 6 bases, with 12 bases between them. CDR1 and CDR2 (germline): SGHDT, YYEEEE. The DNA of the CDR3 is TGTGCCAGCAGCGAGGAAGTTCGCGATACGCAGTATTTT. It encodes CASSEEVRDTQYF. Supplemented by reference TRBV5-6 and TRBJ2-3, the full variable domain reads DAGVTQSPTHLIKTRGQQVTLRCSPKSGHDTVSWYQQALGQGPQFIFQYYEEEERQRGNFPDRFSGHQFPNYSSELNVNALLLGDSALYLCASSEEVRDTQYFGPGTRLTVL.

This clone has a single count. CDR3: CASSEEGGGGGGELFF. The CDR3 DNA reads TGTGCCAGCAGTGAGGAAGGCGGGGGAGGGGGCGGGGAGCTGTTTTTT. The genes are TRBV6-1 and TRBJ2-2; D is possibly TRBD2 (7 bases). Germline V CDR1 and CDR2: MNHNS, SASEGT. Deletions cut 3 bases from V and 7 bases from J, with 18 bases between. The length of the CDR3 is 16 residues.

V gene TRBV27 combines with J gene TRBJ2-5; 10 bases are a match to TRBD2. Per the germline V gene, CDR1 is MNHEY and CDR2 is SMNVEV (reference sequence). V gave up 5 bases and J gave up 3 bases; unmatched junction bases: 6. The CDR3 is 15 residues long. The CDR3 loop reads CASSPLAGAEETQYF. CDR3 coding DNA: TGTGCCAGCAGTCCTCTAGCGGGGGCGGAAGAGACCCAGTACTTC.

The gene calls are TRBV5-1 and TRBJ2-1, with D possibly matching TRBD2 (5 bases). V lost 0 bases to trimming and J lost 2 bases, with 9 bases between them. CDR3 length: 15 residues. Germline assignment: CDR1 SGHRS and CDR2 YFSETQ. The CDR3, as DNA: TGCGCCAGCAGCTTGGTTAGCGCGCCCTACAATGAGCAGTTCTTC. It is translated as CASSLVSAPYNEQFF.

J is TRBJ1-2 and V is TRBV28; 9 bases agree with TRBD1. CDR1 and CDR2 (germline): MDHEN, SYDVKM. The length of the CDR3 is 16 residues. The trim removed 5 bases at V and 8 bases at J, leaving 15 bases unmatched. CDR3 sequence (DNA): TGTGCCAGCAGTCCCTCCGCCAGGGGGACAGGGAACGGCTACACCTTC. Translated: CASSPSARGTGNGYTF.